The 32 T cell receptor beta chains in this list originate from one sample, sequenced in a study of blood T cell repertoires in COVID-19. TCRdb's table, derived via immunoSEQ multiplex PCR, lists solely in-frame clones and lacks some. This table holds tens of thousands of clones, 90% found once. The specimen was peripheral blood. All receptors come from a man between 60 and 75 years old with acute or convalescent COVID-19.

The chain carries TRBV30 and TRBJ2-7; D possibly corresponds to TRBD1 (6 bases). In germline, CDR1 is GTSNPN, CDR2 SVGIG (reference sequence). The CDR3 runs 15 residues. Trimming cost V 0 bases and J 3 bases, with 15 bases left between them. CDR3 DNA: TGTGCCTGGAGTGTACCTACAGGGTGGTACTACGAGCAGTACTTC. This encodes CAWSVPTGWYYEQYF.

This chain uses TRBV12-5 with TRBJ1-1; the match to TRBD1 covers 7 bases. This CDR3 is built from 14 residues. Germline V lookup: CDR1 LGHNT, CDR2 FRNRAP. Trimming cost V 5 bases and J 4 bases; bases outside gene matches: 7. The CDR3 reads CASGPGRTGTEAFF. The CDR3 region has the DNA TGTGCTAGTGGTCCTGGTAGGACAGGCACTGAAGCTTTCTTT. The variable domain in full, with the rest retrieved from reference TRBV12-5 and TRBJ1-1, is DARVTQTPRHKVTEMGQEVTMRCQPILGHNTVFWYRQTMMQGLELLAYFRNRAPLDDSGMPKDRFSAEMPDATLATLKIQPSEPRDSAVYFCASGPGRTGTEAFFGQGTRLTVV.

V usage is TRBV6-1 and J usage is TRBJ1-5, with D possibly TRBD1 on 5 matching bases. The ends were cut back, 1 base at V and 0 bases at J, with 7 bases in the middle. Germline assignment: CDR1 MNHNS and CDR2 SASEGT. The CDR3 sequence is 15 residues long. DNA of the CDR3: TGTGCCAGCAGTGAAGGTGGACATAGCAATCAGCCCCAGCATTTT. Translating gives CASSEGGHSNQPQHF.

The rearrangement uses TRBV19 and TRBJ2-3; D is unclear. This CDR3 is 13 amino acids long. V was trimmed by 5 bases and J by 2 bases, leaving 8 bases between them. Germline assignment: CDR1 LNHDA and CDR2 SQIVND (reference sequence). Here the CDR3 DNA reads TGTGCCAGTAGTTTAGGGCTCACAGATACGCAGTATTTT. It codes for CASSLGLTDTQYF.

This clone was recorded once. V and J are TRBV5-4 and TRBJ1-2; a possible D gene is TRBD1 (5 bases). CDR1 SGHNT and CDR2 YYREEE come from the germline V gene (reference sequence). This CDR3 contains 15 residues. Trimming removed 6 bases at V and 3 bases at J, with 18 bases between. CDR3 nucleotides: TGTGCCAGCAACCTGGGGGGTGACAGATACTATGGCTACACCTTC. The encoded protein is CASNLGGDRYYGYTF.

The chain joins TRBV18 to TRBJ1-2; weak D call: TRBD1 (5 bases). The germline CDR1 and CDR2 sequences are KGHSH and LQKENI. CDR3 length equals 14 residues. The V and J ends lost 5 bases and 6 bases respectively, with 16 bases between them. CDR3: CASSASGGDHGYTF. The CDR3 nucleotides read TGTGCCAGCTCAGCTAGTGGAGGGGATCATGGCTACACCTTC.

The rearrangement uses TRBV2 and TRBJ2-3; tentatively, D is TRBD2 (6 bases). This CDR3 spans 13 amino acids. Germline V CDR1 and CDR2: SNHLY, FYNNEI. V lost 0 bases and J lost 11, with 12 bases in between. CDR3 sequence (DNA): TGTGCCAGCAGTGAAGCGCGGGGCGGGAAGCAGTATTTT. Protein: CASSEARGGKQYF.

This chain uses TRBV28 with TRBJ1-2; D remains unclear. CDR1 is MDHEN, CDR2 SYDVKM, per germline. This CDR3 is 13 amino acids long. Trimming shortened V by 7 bases and J by 2 bases, and 11 bases separated the two germline ends. The CDR3 nucleotides read TGTGCCAGCACCCAGGCCGGAAACTATGGCTACACCTTC. As protein: CASTQAGNYGYTF.

The genes are TRBV9 and TRBJ2-7, with D perhaps matching TRBD1 (7 bases). The CDR3 consists of 15 residues. Trimming left V 4 bases short and J 0 bases short, with 14 bases between. Germline-derived CDR1 and CDR2 are SGDLS and YYNGEE. The CDR3: CASSPRGAASYEQYF. CDR3 nucleotides: TGTGCCAGCAGCCCCAGGGGGGCCGCCTCCTACGAGCAGTACTTC.

In this sample, this clone turned up once. The chain combines TRBV7-9 with TRBJ2-7; TRBD1 aligns across 7 bases. Germline V gives CDR1 SEHNR, CDR2 FQNEAQ (reference sequence). There are 16 residues in the CDR3. Germline trimming cut 5 bases from V and 3 bases from J; bases unmatched to any gene: 13. The CDR3 region has the DNA TGTGCCAGCAGCGGTGTGCAACAGGGGAAGTACTACGAGCAGTACTTC. It yields the protein CASSGVQQGKYYEQYF.

The chain combines TRBV7-9 with TRBJ1-1, with TRBD1 as a possible D gene (5 bases). The CDR3 extends over 16 amino acids. CDR1 and CDR2 (germline): SEHNR, FQNEAQ (reference sequence). With 0 bases removed from V and 2 bases from J, the gap between germline ends came to 13 bases. The CDR3 DNA sequence: TGTGCCAGCAGCTTAGCTACGCAGGGCCCAAACACTGAAGCTTTCTTT. Encoded protein: CASSLATQGPNTEAFF.

V and J are TRBV5-6 and TRBJ1-1; D possibly corresponds to TRBD1 (5 bases). CDR3 length: 14 residues. V lost 1 base, J lost 5 bases, and 12 bases lay in between. Germline-derived CDR1 and CDR2 are SGHDT and YYEEEE. As DNA, the CDR3 is TGTGCCAGCAGCTTGCCCAGGGTACGGACTGAAGCTTTCTTT. It specifies CASSLPRVRTEAFF.

This chain connects TRBV4-2 to TRBJ1-4, with TRBD1 identical over 7 bases. CDR1 and CDR2 (germline): LGHNA, YNFKEQ. The CDR3 consists of 17 residues. Unmatched junction bases numbered 7, after V lost 0 bases and J lost 3 bases. DNA for the CDR3: TGTGCCAGCAGCCAAGATCACGCGGGACAGTCTAATGAAAAACTGTTTTTT. This sequence encodes CASSQDHAGQSNEKLFF.

V gene TRBV6-4 combines with J gene TRBJ2-1; 9 nucleotides line up with TRBD2. The CDR3 loop spans 18 amino acids. Losses at the gene ends were 3 bases for V and 0 bases for J; bases not matched to a gene: 9. CDR1 and CDR2 from the germline V gene are MRHNA and SNTAGT. The CDR3 region has the DNA TGTGCCAGCAGTGAGCTAGCGGGGTACCGCAGCTCCTACAATGAGCAGTTCTTC. Translating it yields CASSELAGYRSSYNEQFF.

The chain has TRBV3-1 (or the pseudogene TRBV3-2) and TRBJ1-3; D call uncertain. CDR3 size: 15 residues. Trimming took off 4 bases at V and 0 bases at J, with 10 bases between the two ends. Germline V gene data show CDR1 as LGHDT and CDR2 as YNNKEL (reference sequence). The CDR3 spells CASSRERSSGNTIYF. The CDR3, as DNA: TGTGCCAGCAGCCGAGAACGTAGCTCTGGAAACACCATATATTTT.

This chain uses TRBV4-2 with TRBJ2-6, with 13 nucleotides matching TRBD2. The CDR3 runs 18 residues. Germline assignment: CDR1 LGHNA and CDR2 YNFKEQ. Losses at the gene ends were 4 bases for V and 4 bases for J; bases not matched to a gene: 7. In DNA, the CDR3 is TGTGCCAGCAGCCGAGGAGGGACTAGCGGGGCCGGGGCCAACGTCCTGACTTTC. Amino acid sequence: CASSRGGTSGAGANVLTF.

The chain employs TRBV1 and TRBJ1-1; the DNA was not compared with TRBD1, the D call given in the table. TRBV1 is a documented pseudogene. This CDR3 comprises 19 residues. CDR3 loop: CTSSQGGPRGREGNTEAFF. The DNA of the CDR3 is TGCACCAGCAGCCAAGGGGGACCCAGGGGGCGCGAGGGGAACACTGAAGCTTTCTTT.

V usage is TRBV7-3 and J usage is TRBJ2-3, with TRBD1 as a possible D gene (6 bases). There are 15 residues in the CDR3. Trimming stripped 1 base from V and 4 bases from J, with 12 bases between. Per germline, CDR1 SGHTA and CDR2 FQGTGA. DNA for the CDR3: TGTGCCAGCAGCTTAAACTACAGGGATTCAGATACGCAGTATTTT. Translated, it gives CASSLNYRDSDTQYF.

The J gene is TRBJ2-7, the V gene TRBV11-1; D call uncertain. Trimming shortened V by 5 bases and J by 5 bases, and 19 bases separated the two germline ends. CDR3 length: 15 residues. Germline V gives CDR1 SGHAT, CDR2 FQDESV (reference sequence). The CDR3 loop is CASSPQIAQGNEQYF. Written as DNA, the CDR3 is TGTGCCAGCAGCCCACAAATAGCCCAAGGCAACGAGCAGTACTTC.

The chain combines TRBV5-1 with TRBJ1-5, with D tentatively TRBD1 (5 bases). V was clipped by 4 bases and J by 0 bases, with 17 bases between them. Per germline, CDR1 SGHRS and CDR2 YFSETQ. The length of the CDR3 is 17 residues. The CDR3 nucleotides are TGCGCCAGCAGCCCGGGCGGGGGGTTGAATAGCAATCAGCCCCAGCATTTT. This gives the protein CASSPGGGLNSNQPQHF. The whole variable domain, filled in from reference TRBV5-1 and TRBJ1-5, reads KAGVTQTPRYLIKTRGQQVTLSCSPISGHRSVSWYQQTPGQGLQFLFEYFSETQRNKGNFPGRFSGRQFSNSRSEMNVSTLELGDSALYLCASSPGGGLNSNQPQHFGDGTRLSIL.

V is TRBV3-1 (or the pseudogene TRBV3-2) and J is TRBJ1-5, with D possibly being TRBD1 (5 bases). This CDR3 has 13 residues. Looked up from germline, CDR1 is LGHDT and CDR2 is YNNKEL (reference sequence). Trimming shortened V by 2 bases and J by 11 bases, and 13 bases separated the two germline ends. The CDR3: CASSQRLGLAQHF. DNA of the CDR3: TGTGCCAGCAGCCAAAGATTGGGGCTGGCCCAGCATTTT.

CDR3 residues: CASSVGGTYEQYF. CDR3 bases: TGTGCCAGCAGCGTAGGGGGCACCTACGAGCAGTACTTC. This sequence joins TRBV5-6 and TRBJ2-7; 7 nucleotides align to TRBD1. Germline V gene sequence: CDR1 SGHDT, CDR2 YYEEEE. J was trimmed by 2 bases and V by 4 bases; bases with no gene match: 3. The CDR3 loop spans 13 amino acids.

This chain joins TRBV6-6 and TRBJ1-2, with D hard to call. The CDR3 loop spans 12 amino acids. In germline, CDR1 is MNHNY, CDR2 SVGAGI (reference sequence). V was pared by 4 bases and J by 1 base, with 4 bases between. The CDR3 protein is CASSLDNYGYTF. The CDR3 DNA follows: TGTGCCAGCAGTTTAGATAACTATGGCTACACCTTC.

The V gene is TRBV6-4, the J gene TRBJ1-5; a possible D gene is TRBD1 (5 bases). Per the germline V gene, CDR1 is MRHNA and CDR2 is SNTAGT. V lost 8 bases, J lost 2 bases, and 19 bases lay in between. CDR3 length: 16 residues. CDR3 DNA sequence: TGTGCCAGCCAAAACGCCGAGCCGGGGGGCAATCAGCCCCAGCATTTT. It translates to CASQNAEPGGNQPQHF.

This sequence joins TRBV14 and TRBJ2-2; TRBD2 is a possible D gene (5 bases). Deletions cut 0 bases from V and 5 bases from J, with 10 bases between. This CDR3 comprises 15 residues. From germline, CDR1 is SGHDN and CDR2 FVKESK. This CDR3 reads CASSQEDLLTGELFF. CDR3 DNA: TGTGCCAGCAGCCAAGAGGACTTATTAACCGGGGAGCTGTTTTTT.

This clone came up once. The CDR3 DNA follows: TGTGCCAGCAGGTTAATGGACAAGTCCTACGAGCAGTACTTC. Translating it yields CASRLMDKSYEQYF. The chain employs TRBV5-4 and TRBJ2-7, with a possible D match to TRBD1 (5 bases). The CDR3 contains 14 residues. The germline V and J ends were trimmed by 5 bases and 1 base, with 13 bases remaining between them. The germline CDR1 and CDR2 sequences are SGHNT and YYREEE (reference sequence).

The rearrangement links TRBV7-6 to TRBJ2-1, with TRBD2 matching over 9 bases. Germline CDR1 and CDR2: SGHVS and FNYEAQ. The trim removed 5 bases at V and 5 bases at J, leaving 10 bases unmatched. The CDR3 loop spans 16 amino acids. DNA of the CDR3: TGTGCCAGCAGCCTTTTGGGAGCGGGGGGCCACAATGAGCAGTTCTTC. Its translation: CASSLLGAGGHNEQFF.

The V gene is TRBV19, the J gene TRBJ1-5; D may be TRBD1 (5 bases). The CDR3 runs to 16 residues. V gave up 5 bases and J gave up 1 base, with 15 bases separating them. CDR1 and CDR2 (germline): LNHDA, SQIVND (reference sequence). The CDR3 region has the DNA TGTGCCAGTAGTTCCCTGGGGGGAGTGAGCAATCAGCCCCAGCATTTT. It is translated as CASSSLGGVSNQPQHF.

This clone occurred once. The rearrangement uses TRBV3-1 (or the pseudogene TRBV3-2) and TRBJ2-2; TRBD2 matches at 10 bases. Germline V lookup: CDR1 LGHDT, CDR2 YNNKEL (reference sequence). J gave up 6 bases and V 2 bases, and 6 bases lay outside the gene matches. CDR3 size: 16 residues. CDR3 in DNA: TGTGCCAGCAGCCAAAGAAGCGGGGGGGCGGCCGGGGAGCTGTTTTTT. Its protein product is CASSQRSGGAAGELFF.

J is TRBJ2-1 and V is TRBV5-1; 9 bases map to TRBD1. J gave up 10 bases and V 4 bases, and 15 bases lay outside the gene matches. The germline CDR1 and CDR2 sequences are SGHRS and YFSETQ. CDR3 length: 16 residues. The CDR3 DNA reads TGCGCCAGCAGCGTCGAAGGGACAGGGTTCATGCGGGAGCAGTTCTTC. This codes for CASSVEGTGFMREQFF.

This chain uses TRBV5-8 with TRBJ2-1; weak D call: TRBD2 (5 bases). The CDR3 covers 16 residues. Germline lookup yields CDR1 SGHTS and CDR2 YDEGEE. V lost 2 bases and J lost 1, with 13 bases in between. The CDR3 DNA is TGTGCCAGCAGCTTAGATCGGGGTTCTTCCTACAATGAGCAGTTCTTC. Translation: CASSLDRGSSYNEQFF.

This chain links TRBV2 with TRBJ1-1; D gene uncertain. This CDR3 spans 12 amino acids. Germline CDR1 reads SNHLY; CDR2 reads FYNNEI. V was shortened by 2 bases and J by 3 bases, with 4 bases between the two germline ends. CDR3 bases: TGTGCCAGCAGTGAACGGGACACTGAAGCTTTCTTT. This codes for CASSERDTEAFF.